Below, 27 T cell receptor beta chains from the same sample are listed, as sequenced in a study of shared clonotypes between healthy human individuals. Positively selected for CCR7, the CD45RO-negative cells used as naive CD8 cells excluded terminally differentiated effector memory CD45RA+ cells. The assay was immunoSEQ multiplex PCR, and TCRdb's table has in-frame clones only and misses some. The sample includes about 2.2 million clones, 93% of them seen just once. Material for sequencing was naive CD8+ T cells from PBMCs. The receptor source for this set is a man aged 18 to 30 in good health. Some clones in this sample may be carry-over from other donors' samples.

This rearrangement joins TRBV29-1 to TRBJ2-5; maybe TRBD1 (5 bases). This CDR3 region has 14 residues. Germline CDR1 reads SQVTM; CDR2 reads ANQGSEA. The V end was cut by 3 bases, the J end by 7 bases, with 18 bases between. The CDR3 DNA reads TGCAGCGTTGACGACAGCTCGCCCCCATGGACCCAGTACTTC. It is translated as CSVDDSSPPWTQYF.

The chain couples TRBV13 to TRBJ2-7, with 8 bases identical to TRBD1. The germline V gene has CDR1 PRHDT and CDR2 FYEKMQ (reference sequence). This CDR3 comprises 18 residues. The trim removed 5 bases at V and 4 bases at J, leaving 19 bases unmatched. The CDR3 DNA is TGTGCCAGCAGCGGGGGACAGGAAGAAGCGCGTCCCGGTTACGAGCAGTACTTC. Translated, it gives CASSGGQEEARPGYEQYF.

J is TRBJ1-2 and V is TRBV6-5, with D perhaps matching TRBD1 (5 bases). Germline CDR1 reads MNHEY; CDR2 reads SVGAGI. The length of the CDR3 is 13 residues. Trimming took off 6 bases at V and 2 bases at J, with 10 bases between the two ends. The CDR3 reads CASSTGLNYGYTF. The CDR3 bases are TGTGCCAGCAGCACAGGCTTAAACTATGGCTACACCTTC.

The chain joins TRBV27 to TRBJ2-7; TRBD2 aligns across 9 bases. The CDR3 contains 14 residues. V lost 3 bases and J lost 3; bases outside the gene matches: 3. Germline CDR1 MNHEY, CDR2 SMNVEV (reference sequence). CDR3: CASSLRTSDYEQYF. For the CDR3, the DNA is TGTGCCAGCAGTTTGAGGACTAGCGACTACGAGCAGTACTTC.

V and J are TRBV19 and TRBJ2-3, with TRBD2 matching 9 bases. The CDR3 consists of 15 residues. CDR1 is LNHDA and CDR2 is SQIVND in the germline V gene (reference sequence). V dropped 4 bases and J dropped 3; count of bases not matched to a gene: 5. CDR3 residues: CASSNWREGTDTQYF. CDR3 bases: TGTGCCAGTAGTAACTGGCGGGAGGGGACAGATACGCAGTATTTT.

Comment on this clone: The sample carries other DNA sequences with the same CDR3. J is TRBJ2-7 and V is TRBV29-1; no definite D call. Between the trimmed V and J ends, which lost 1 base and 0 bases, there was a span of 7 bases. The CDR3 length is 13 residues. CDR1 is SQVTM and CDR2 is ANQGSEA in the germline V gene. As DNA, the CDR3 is TGCAGCGTTGAAGTTGGAAACTCCTACGAGCAGTACTTC. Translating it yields CSVEVGNSYEQYF.

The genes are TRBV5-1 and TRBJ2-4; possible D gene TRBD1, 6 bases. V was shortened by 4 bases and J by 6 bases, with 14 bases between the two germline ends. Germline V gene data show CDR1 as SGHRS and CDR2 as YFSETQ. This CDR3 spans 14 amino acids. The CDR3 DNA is TGCGCCAGCAGCCTAGGGGACATCCTAAACATTCAGTACTTC. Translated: CASSLGDILNIQYF.

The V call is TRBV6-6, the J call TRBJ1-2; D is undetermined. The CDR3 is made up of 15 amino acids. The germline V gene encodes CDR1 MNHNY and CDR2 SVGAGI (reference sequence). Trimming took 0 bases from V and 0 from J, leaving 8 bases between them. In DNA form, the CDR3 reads TGTGCCAGCAGTTACTCAGGAGGTACTAACTATGGCTACACCTTC. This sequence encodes CASSYSGGTNYGYTF.

Here the CDR3 reads CASSRGRGETQYF. The CDR3 DNA reads as TGTGCCAGCAGCAGGGGGCGCGGGGAGACCCAGTACTTC. The J gene is TRBJ2-5, the V gene TRBV28; 8 bases are shared with TRBD1. The CDR3 spans 13 residues. Unmatched junction bases numbered 5, after V lost 6 bases and J lost 5 bases. CDR1 is MDHEN and CDR2 is SYDVKM in the germline V gene.

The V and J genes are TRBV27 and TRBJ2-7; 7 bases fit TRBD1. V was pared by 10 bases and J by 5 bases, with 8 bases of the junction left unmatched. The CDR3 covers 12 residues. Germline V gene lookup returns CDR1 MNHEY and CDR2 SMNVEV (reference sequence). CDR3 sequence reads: CATADRAHEQYF. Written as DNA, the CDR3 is TGTGCCACCGCCGACAGGGCCCACGAGCAGTACTTC.

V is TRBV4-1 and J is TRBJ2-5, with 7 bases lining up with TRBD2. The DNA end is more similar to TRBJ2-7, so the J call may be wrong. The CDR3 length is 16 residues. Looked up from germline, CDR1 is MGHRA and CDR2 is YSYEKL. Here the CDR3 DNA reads TGCGCCAGCAGCCAAGGTCTCTCGGGAGGAGGCTACGAGCAGTACTTC. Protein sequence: CASSQGLSGGGYEQYF.

CDR3 protein: CASSVSRDRNYGYTF. The CDR3 DNA follows: TGTGCCAGCAGCGTAAGTAGGGACAGAAACTATGGCTACACCTTC. V is TRBV9 and J is TRBJ1-2, with TRBD1 identical over 7 bases. Trimming cost V 1 base and J 2 bases; bases outside gene matches: 5. The CDR3 extends over 15 amino acids. Germline lookup yields CDR1 SGDLS and CDR2 YYNGEE.

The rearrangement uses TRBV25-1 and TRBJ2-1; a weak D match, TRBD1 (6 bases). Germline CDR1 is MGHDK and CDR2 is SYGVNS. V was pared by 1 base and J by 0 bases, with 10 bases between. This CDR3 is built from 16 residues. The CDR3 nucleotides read TGTGCCAGCAGTGAATTAGGGACACTCTCCTACAATGAGCAGTTCTTC. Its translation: CASSELGTLSYNEQFF.

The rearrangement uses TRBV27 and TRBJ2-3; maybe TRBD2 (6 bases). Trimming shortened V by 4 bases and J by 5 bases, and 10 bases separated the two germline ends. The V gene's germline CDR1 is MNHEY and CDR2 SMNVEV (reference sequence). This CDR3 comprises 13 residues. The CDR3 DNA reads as TGTGCCAGCAGTTGGGCTAGCGAAGATACGCAGTATTTT. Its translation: CASSWASEDTQYF.

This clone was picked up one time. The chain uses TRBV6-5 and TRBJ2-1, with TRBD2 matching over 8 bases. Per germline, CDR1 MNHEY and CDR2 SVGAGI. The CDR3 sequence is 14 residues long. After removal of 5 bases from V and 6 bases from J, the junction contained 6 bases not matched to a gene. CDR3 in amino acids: CASSGAGATNEQFF. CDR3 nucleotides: TGTGCCAGCAGTGGAGCGGGAGCCACCAATGAGCAGTTCTTC.

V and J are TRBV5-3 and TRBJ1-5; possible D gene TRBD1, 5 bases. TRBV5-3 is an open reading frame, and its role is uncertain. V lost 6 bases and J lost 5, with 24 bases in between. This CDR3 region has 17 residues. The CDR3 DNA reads TGTGCCAGAACTCTAGCCACGGGAGCCCAGGGTGATCAGCCCCAGCATTTT. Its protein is CARTLATGAQGDQPQHF.

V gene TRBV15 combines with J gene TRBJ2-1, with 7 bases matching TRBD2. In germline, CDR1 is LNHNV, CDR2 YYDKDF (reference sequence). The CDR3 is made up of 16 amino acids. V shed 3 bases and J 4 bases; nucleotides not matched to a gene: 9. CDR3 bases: TGTGCCACCAGCAGCCTAAGCGGGGCACAATACAATGAGCAGTTCTTC. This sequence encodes CATSSLSGAQYNEQFF. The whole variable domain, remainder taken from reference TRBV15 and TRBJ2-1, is DAMVIQNPRYQVTQFGKPVTLSCSQTLNHNVMYWYQQKSSQAPKLLFHYYDKDFNNEADTPDNFQSRRPNTSFCFLDIRSPGLGDTAMYLCATSSLSGAQYNEQFFGPGTRLTVL.

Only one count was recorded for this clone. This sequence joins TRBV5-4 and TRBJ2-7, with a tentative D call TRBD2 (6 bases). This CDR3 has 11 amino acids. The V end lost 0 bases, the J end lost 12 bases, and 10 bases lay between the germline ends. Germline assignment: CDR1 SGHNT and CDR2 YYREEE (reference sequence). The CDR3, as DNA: TGTGCCAGCAGCTTGGGACTAGAGTGGTACTTC. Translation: CASSLGLEWYF.

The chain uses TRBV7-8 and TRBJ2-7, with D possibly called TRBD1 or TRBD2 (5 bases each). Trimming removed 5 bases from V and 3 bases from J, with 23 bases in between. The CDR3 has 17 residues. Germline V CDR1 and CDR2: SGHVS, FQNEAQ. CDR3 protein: CASSPIMVGTDDYEQYF. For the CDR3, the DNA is TGTGCCAGCAGCCCTATAATGGTGGGGACGGACGACTACGAGCAGTACTTC.

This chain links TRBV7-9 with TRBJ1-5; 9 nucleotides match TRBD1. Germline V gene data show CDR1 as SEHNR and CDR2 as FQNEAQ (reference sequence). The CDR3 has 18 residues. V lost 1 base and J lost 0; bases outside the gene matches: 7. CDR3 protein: CASSLGGQGYYSNQPQHF. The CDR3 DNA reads TGTGCCAGCAGCTTAGGGGGACAGGGTTACTATAGCAATCAGCCCCAGCATTTT.

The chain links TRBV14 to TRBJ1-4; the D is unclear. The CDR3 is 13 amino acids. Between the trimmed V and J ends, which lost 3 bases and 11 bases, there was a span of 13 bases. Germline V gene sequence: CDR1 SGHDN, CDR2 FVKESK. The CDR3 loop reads CASSQADQRKLFF. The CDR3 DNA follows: TGTGCCAGCAGCCAGGCTGACCAGCGGAAACTGTTTTTT.

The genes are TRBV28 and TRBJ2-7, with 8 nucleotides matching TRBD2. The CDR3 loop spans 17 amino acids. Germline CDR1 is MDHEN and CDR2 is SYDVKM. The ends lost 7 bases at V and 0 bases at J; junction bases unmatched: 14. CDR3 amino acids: CASNPPRREVSSYEQYF. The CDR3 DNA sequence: TGTGCCAGCAACCCCCCGCGGCGGGAGGTTTCCTCCTACGAGCAGTACTTC.

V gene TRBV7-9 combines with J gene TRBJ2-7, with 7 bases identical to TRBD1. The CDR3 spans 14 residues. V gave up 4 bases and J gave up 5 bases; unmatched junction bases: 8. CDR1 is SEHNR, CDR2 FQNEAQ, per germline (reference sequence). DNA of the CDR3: TGTGCCAGCAGCTCAAGACAGGGACCCCACGAGCAGTACTTC. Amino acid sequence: CASSSRQGPHEQYF.

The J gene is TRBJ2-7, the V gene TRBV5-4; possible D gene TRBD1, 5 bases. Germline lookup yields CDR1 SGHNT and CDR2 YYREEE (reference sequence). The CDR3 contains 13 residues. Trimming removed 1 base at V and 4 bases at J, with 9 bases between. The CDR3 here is CASSLNRRYEQYF. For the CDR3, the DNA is TGTGCCAGCAGCTTGAACAGGAGATACGAGCAGTACTTC.

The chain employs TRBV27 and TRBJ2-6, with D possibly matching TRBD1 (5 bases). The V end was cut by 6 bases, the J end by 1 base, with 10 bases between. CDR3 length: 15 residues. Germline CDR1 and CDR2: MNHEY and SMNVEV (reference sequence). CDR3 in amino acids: CASRESGSGANVLTF. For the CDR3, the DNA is TGTGCCAGCAGAGAGTCAGGGTCTGGGGCCAACGTCCTGACTTTC.

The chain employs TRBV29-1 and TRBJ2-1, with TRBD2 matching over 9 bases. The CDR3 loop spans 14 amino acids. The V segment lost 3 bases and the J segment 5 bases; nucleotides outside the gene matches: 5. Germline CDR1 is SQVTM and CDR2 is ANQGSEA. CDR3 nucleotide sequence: TGCAGCGTTGATGAAGCGGGAGGCCACAATGAGCAGTTCTTC. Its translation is CSVDEAGGHNEQFF.

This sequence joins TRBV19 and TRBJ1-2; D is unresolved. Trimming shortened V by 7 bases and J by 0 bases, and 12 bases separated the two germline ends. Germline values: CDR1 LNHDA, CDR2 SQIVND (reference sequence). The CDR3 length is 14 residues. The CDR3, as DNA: TGTGCCAGTAATCCAGACATGCCTAACTATGGCTACACCTTC. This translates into CASNPDMPNYGYTF.